These 6 T cell receptor beta chains were sequenced from one sample in a study of OX40 agonist ivuxolimab in advanced cancers. Sequencing was performed with immunoSEQ multiplex PCR; in TCRdb, only in-frame clones are kept and a portion is missing. The repertoire consists of over 25,000 clones, with roughly 74% occurring once and the leading ten covering approximately 13%. Sequenced material: CD4+ or CD8+ T cells sorted from blood, taken in a trial of the OX40 agonist ivuxolimab. These receptors originate from an adult with an advanced solid tumor such as melanoma, head and neck, liver or kidney cancer.

For this clone: One end of the junction is discordant with germline, which a read error may explain. The genes are TRBV2 and TRBJ2-7, with D perhaps assigned TRBD1 or TRBD2 (5 bases each). CDR1 SNHLY and CDR2 FYNNEI come from the germline V gene. This CDR3 is built from 12 residues. The DNA of the CDR3 is TGTGCCAGCAACGGGGATAGGGGTGACCTGGACTTC. This translates into CASNGDRGDLDF.

V usage is TRBV6-5 and J usage is TRBJ1-2; D not resolved. This CDR3 spans 15 amino acids. Looked up from germline, CDR1 is MNHEY and CDR2 is SVGAGI. Between the trimmed V and J ends, which lost 5 bases and 2 bases, there was a span of 15 bases. CDR3 coding DNA: TGTGCCAGCAGTCCCGGCGTGTCGTTAAACTATGGCTACACCTTC. This codes for CASSPGVSLNYGYTF.

The rearrangement uses TRBV15 and TRBJ2-7; D not certain. Germline V lookup: CDR1 LNHNV, CDR2 YYDKDF (reference sequence). The CDR3 totals 13 residues. V lost 5 bases and J lost 2, with 10 bases in between. The CDR3: CATSAYTAYEQYV. The DNA for the CDR3 is TGTGCCACCAGCGCATATACCGCCTACGAGCAGTACGTC.

This clone was detected only once. The CDR3: CASSMRGSNTGELFF. CDR3 nucleotides: TGTGCCAGTAGTATGAGGGGCTCGAACACCGGGGAGCTGTTTTTT. The V call is TRBV19, the J call TRBJ2-2; the D gene could be TRBD1 or TRBD2 (5 bases each). The CDR3 totals 15 residues. The V end lost 3 bases, the J end lost 0 bases, and 8 bases lay between the germline ends. Germline CDR1 LNHDA, CDR2 SQIVND (reference sequence).

This clone was observed a few times. This rearrangement joins TRBV27 to TRBJ1-2; D unresolved. The CDR3 is made up of 13 amino acids. V lost 5 bases and J 5 bases, leaving 12 bases between the germline ends. Germline V gene lookup returns CDR1 MNHEY and CDR2 SMNVEV (reference sequence). The CDR3 nucleotides are TGTGCCAGCAGTCGCGCAGAAGGTTATGGCTACACCTTC. Amino acids: CASSRAEGYGYTF.

V is TRBV4-1 and J is TRBJ2-7; no clear D gene. The V gene's germline CDR1 is MGHRA and CDR2 YSYEKL. There are 13 residues in the CDR3. V lost 2 bases and J lost 3, with 8 bases in between. The CDR3 loop reads CASSQSDGYEQYV. The CDR3 DNA sequence: TGCGCCAGCAGCCAATCGGACGGCTACGAGCAGTACGTC.